This T cell receptor (beta chain) was identified in a study of CD8+ T cells in alopecia areata. V gave up 4 bases and J gave up 7 bases, with 14 bases separating them. Germline values: CDR1 LGHNA, CDR2 YSLEER. This CDR3 is 14 amino acids long. As the sequencing template, cDNA was produced by extracting RNA and reverse transcribing it. Clones were read by immunoSEQ multiplex PCR, and TCRdb kept only the in-frame ones, dropping some. The sample holds about 140,000 clones, around three fifths seen once. The clonotype originates from a human donor with alopecia areata. The chain has TRBV4-3 and TRBJ2-1; TRBD2 is a possible D gene (7 bases). The starting material was CD4+ T cells sorted from blood, obtained at week 0. CDR3 bases: TGCGCCAGCAGCCCCCTTGGGAGGGGGAATGAGCAGTTCTTC. This codes for CASSPLGRGNEQFF.